This T cell receptor (beta chain) was obtained from a study of a mutant IDH1 vaccine in newly diagnosed glioma. For the study at large: Either 4-6 weeks after radiotherapy alone or alongside temozolomide, vaccination was begun. Patients under treatment included about 62% males and about 38% females and had a mean age of roughly 43 years.

The protocol was immunoSEQ multiplex PCR, while the TCRdb copy is restricted to in-frame clones and leaves out a portion. The sample yields 50,000 to 70,000 clones, approximately 82% seen once. CDR3 length: 16 residues. Germline V gene data show CDR1 as SQVTM and CDR2 as ANQGSEA. Trimming took 0 bases from V and 2 from J; bases not matched to a gene: 7. With respect to this clone: Its antigen is unknown.

Study results and caveats: There were vaccine-induced immune responses in about 93% of the patients.

Documented time point: week 5, during vaccination. All doses held 300 ug of mutant IDH1 20-mer peptide, with topical imiquimod. The clonotype comes from a woman under 30 with glioma. Some clones in this sample may be carry-over from other donors' samples. The V and J genes are TRBV29-1 and TRBJ2-1; 7 bases fit TRBD2. Here the sequenced sample was PBMCs, taken from a glioma patient whose treatment included an IDH1 peptide vaccine. The DNA of the CDR3 is TGCAGCGTTGAAGATCTAGGCGGGAGCCCCTACAATGAGCAGTTCTTC. It specifies CSVEDLGGSPYNEQFF.